What follows are 5 T cell receptor beta chains derived from one specimen sequenced in a study of blood T cell repertoires in COVID-19. Generated by immunoSEQ multiplex PCR, the TCRdb table keeps only in-frame clones and is missing some. Among approximately 200,000 clones listed, approximately 90% were seen once. The sequencing input was PBMCs or T cells enriched from blood (not recorded which). Every receptor here comes from a man younger than 45 who had recovered from COVID-19.

Remarks on this clone: At the DNA level, this CDR3 is encoded by other sequences in the same sample as well. The chain links TRBV27 to TRBJ2-5; D call uncertain. The CDR3 has 12 amino acids. Trimming took 2 bases from V and 5 from J, leaving 6 bases between them. In germline, CDR1 is MNHEY, CDR2 SMNVEV (reference sequence). CDR3 in amino acids: CASSLRGETQYF. The DNA for the CDR3 is TGTGCCAGCAGTTTAAGAGGCGAGACCCAGTACTTC.

This sequence joins TRBV18 and TRBJ2-5; maybe TRBD1 (5 bases). The CDR3 is made up of 14 amino acids. V lost 3 bases and J 4 bases, leaving 12 bases between the germline ends. Per the germline V gene, CDR1 is KGHSH and CDR2 is LQKENI. The CDR3 DNA reads as TGTGCCAGCTCACCCTACCCCCAGGGAGAGACCCAGTACTTC. Its translation: CASSPYPQGETQYF. Supplemented by reference TRBV18 and TRBJ2-5, the full variable domain reads NAGVMQNPRHLVRRRGQEARLRCSPMKGHSHVYWYRQLPEEGLKFMVYLQKENIIDESGMPKERFSAEFPKEGPSILRIQQVVRGDSAAYFCASSPYPQGETQYFGPGTRLLVL.

This clone was seen just once. The chain links TRBV20-1 to TRBJ2-1, with no clear D. V lost 3 bases and J lost 13, with 7 bases in between. Germline V lookup: CDR1 DFQATT, CDR2 SNEGSKA (reference sequence). This CDR3 spans 9 amino acids. The CDR3 coding sequence is TGCAGTGCTAGTGACTTTCAGTTCTTC. Encoded protein: CSASDFQFF.

The chain is built from TRBV30 and TRBJ2-4, with 11 positions matching TRBD2. The CDR3 has 15 residues. Germline V CDR1 and CDR2: GTSNPN, SVGIG (reference sequence). V shed 6 bases and J 9 bases; nucleotides not matched to a gene: 13. CDR3 amino acids: CACISSSGGLGIQYF. Here the CDR3 DNA reads TGTGCCTGTATTTCTTCTAGCGGGGGGCTGGGCATTCAGTACTTC.

This rearrangement joins TRBV6-1 to TRBJ2-7, with 8 bases that match TRBD1. This CDR3 has 15 residues. V trimming: 3 bases; J trimming: 3 bases; junction bases outside the gene matches: 7. The germline V gene encodes CDR1 MNHNS and CDR2 SASEGT. CDR3 residues: CASSDPGQGFYEQYF. The DNA of the CDR3 is TGTGCCAGCAGTGATCCAGGACAGGGTTTCTACGAGCAGTACTTC.